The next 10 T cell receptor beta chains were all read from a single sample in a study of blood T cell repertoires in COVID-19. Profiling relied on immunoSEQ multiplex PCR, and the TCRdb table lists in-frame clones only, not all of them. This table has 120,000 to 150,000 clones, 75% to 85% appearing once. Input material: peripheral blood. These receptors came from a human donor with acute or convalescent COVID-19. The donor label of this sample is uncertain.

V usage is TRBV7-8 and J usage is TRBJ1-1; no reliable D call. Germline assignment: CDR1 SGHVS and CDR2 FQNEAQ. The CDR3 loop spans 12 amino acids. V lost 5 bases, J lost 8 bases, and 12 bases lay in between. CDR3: CASSPLGWEAFF. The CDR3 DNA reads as TGTGCCAGCAGCCCCCTCGGGTGGGAAGCTTTCTTT.

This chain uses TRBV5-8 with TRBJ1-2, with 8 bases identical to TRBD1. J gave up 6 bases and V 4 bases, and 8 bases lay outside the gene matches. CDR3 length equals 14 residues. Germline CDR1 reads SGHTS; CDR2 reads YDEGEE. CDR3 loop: CASSPRQGIHGYTF. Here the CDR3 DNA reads TGTGCCAGCAGCCCTAGACAGGGGATTCATGGCTACACCTTC. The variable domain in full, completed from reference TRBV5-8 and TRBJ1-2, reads EAGVTQSPTHLIKTRGQQATLRCSPISGHTSVYWYQQALGLGLQFLLWYDEGEERNRGNFPPRFSGRQFPNYSSELNVNALELEDSALYLCASSPRQGIHGYTFGSGTRLTVV.

CDR3 sequence reads: CASSEPGLGRVAFF. CDR3 nucleotide sequence: TGCGCCAGCAGCGAGCCAGGACTGGGTCGAGTAGCTTTCTTT. V and J are TRBV5-1 and TRBJ1-1; no reliable D call. The ends were cut back, 4 bases at V and 10 bases at J, with 20 bases in the middle. The length of the CDR3 is 14 residues. Germline CDR1 SGHRS, CDR2 YFSETQ.

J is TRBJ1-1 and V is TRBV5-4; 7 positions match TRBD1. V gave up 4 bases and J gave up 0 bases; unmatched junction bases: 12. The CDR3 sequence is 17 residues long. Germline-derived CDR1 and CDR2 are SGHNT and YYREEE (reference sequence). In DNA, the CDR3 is TGTGCCAGCAGCGTGGACAGGCCTTGGGGGGTGAACACTGAAGCTTTCTTT. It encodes CASSVDRPWGVNTEAFF. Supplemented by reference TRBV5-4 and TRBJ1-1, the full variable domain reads ETGVTQSPTHLIKTRGQQVTLRCSSQSGHNTVSWYQQALGQGPQFIFQYYREEENGRGNFPPRFSGLQFPNYSSELNVNALELDDSALYLCASSVDRPWGVNTEAFFGQGTRLTVV.

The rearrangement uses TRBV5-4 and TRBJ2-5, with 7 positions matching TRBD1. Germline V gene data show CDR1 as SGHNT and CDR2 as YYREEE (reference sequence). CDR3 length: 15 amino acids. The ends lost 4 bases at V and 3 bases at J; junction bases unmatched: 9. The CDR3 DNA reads TGTGCCAGCAGCACCGGGACAGAGGATAAAGAGACCCAGTACTTC. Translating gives CASSTGTEDKETQYF.

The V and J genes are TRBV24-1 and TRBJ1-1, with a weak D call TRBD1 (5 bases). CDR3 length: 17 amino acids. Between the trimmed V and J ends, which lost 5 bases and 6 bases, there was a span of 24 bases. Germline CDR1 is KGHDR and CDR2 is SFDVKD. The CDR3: CATSGRRQNLRYAEAFF. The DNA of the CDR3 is TGTGCCACCAGTGGCCGCCGACAGAACCTACGGTACGCTGAAGCTTTCTTT.

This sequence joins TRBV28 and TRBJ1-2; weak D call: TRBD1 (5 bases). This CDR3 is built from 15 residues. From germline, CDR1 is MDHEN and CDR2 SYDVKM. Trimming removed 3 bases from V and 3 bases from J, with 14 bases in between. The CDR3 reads CASSFPPTADYGYTF. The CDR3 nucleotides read TGTGCCAGCAGTTTTCCCCCGACAGCAGACTATGGCTACACCTTC.

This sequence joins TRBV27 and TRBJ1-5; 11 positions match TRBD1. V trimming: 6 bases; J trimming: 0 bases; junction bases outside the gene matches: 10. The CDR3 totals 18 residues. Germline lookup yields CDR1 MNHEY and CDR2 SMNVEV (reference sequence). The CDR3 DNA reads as TGTGCCAGCAGAACCACCGGGACAGGGGGTCTTAGCAATCAGCCCCAGCATTTT. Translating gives CASRTTGTGGLSNQPQHF.

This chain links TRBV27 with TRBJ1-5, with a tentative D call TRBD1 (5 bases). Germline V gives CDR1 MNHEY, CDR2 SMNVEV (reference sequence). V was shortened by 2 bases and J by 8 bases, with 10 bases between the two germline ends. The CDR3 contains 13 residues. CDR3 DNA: TGTGCCAGCAGTTTAAATCCGGGGGAGCCCCAGCATTTT. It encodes CASSLNPGEPQHF.

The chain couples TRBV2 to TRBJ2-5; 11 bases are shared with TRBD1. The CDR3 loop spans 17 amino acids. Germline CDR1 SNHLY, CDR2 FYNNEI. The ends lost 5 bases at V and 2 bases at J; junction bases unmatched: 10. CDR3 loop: CASSYEGGTGGQETQYF. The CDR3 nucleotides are TGTGCCAGCAGTTATGAAGGGGGGACAGGGGGACAAGAGACCCAGTACTTC.